This record looks at one TCR beta chain sequence and its context. No antigen is known for it. Sequenced by immunoSEQ multiplex PCR; TCRdb stores in-frame clones only, minus some. The sample holds about 15,000 clones; 64% are singletons and the top ten take around 9.2%. The CDR3 is made up of 15 amino acids. In germline, CDR1 is SNHLY, CDR2 FYNNEI. The trim removed 4 bases at V and 3 bases at J, leaving 3 bases unmatched. The sample is drawn from a study of OX40 agonist ivuxolimab in advanced cancers. Across the study: Clinicians treated patients with ivuxolimab, an agonistic anti-OX40 (CD134) antibody. Those enrolled were roughly 85% male, with a mean age of 60 years and ages from roughly 23 to 80. Study-wide results and caveats: The study observed clonal expansion of CD4+ and CD8+ blood T cells by week 6 at 0.1 to 3.0 mg/kg.

The genes are TRBV2 and TRBJ2-1; 10 nucleotides agree with TRBD1. This sequence originates from an adult with an advanced solid tumor such as melanoma, head and neck, liver or kidney cancer. The specimen was CD4+ or CD8+ T cells sorted from blood, collected in a trial of the OX40 agonist ivuxolimab. CDR3 residues: CASSGTGGSYNEQFF. Here the CDR3 DNA reads TGTGCCAGCAGTGGGACAGGGGGGAGCTACAATGAGCAGTTCTTC. The full variable domain, rest sourced from reference TRBV2 and TRBJ2-1, is EPEVTQTPSHQVTQMGQEVILRCVPISNHLYFYWYRQILGQKVEFLVSFYNNEISEKSEIFDDQFSVERPDGSNFTLKIRSTKLEDSAMYFCASSGTGGSYNEQFFGPGTRLTVL.